The 16 T cell receptor beta chains below were found in one sample sequenced in a study of post-analysis software for immune sequencing data (dated by TCRdb to about 2015). Study-wide conclusions, independent of this receptor: Four or five TRBV segments, including TRBV5-6, TRBV5-1 and TRBV20-1, were significantly more frequent in patients than controls.

Receptor libraries were prepared by PCR. The listed sequencing device is Illumina HiSeq 2500. Unique molecular identifiers were incorporated into TCR beta cDNA libraries to reduce PCR and sequencing biases. Clones were called with MiXCR by TCRdb after fastp trimmed the public reads at Q25, and only in-frame beta chains were retained. Every entry covers one CDR3 protein and lists the most common genes and DNA from its rows. This sample gives some 370,000 distinct CDR3 sequences in total; roughly 35% of them show up just once. The ten most abundant clones make up roughly 13% of the sample. Antigen specificity for these receptors is unknown. The sequencing sample was made of blood. These receptors originate from a girl between 10 and 17 years old with multiple sclerosis.

This clonotype was seen a few times. The chain has TRBV6-2 or TRBV6-3 and TRBJ2-7; the match to TRBD2 covers 7 bases. The CDR3 is 13 residues long. The trim removed 8 bases at V and 4 bases at J, leaving 8 bases unmatched. Germline-derived CDR1 and CDR2 are MNHEY and SVGEGT. In DNA form, the CDR3 reads TGTGCCAGCGGACCGGGGGGATCATACGAGCAGTACTTC. Translating gives CASGPGGSYEQYF.

The chain joins TRBV12-3 or TRBV12-4 to TRBJ2-7; 8 positions match TRBD1. The CDR3 is 14 amino acids. V gave up 5 bases and J gave up 3 bases; unmatched junction bases: 6. The CDR3: CASSPGQGYYEQYF. As DNA, the CDR3 is TGTGCCAGCAGTCCCGGACAGGGCTACTACGAGCAGTACTTC.

This clonotype was seen a few times. The V call is TRBV5-5, the J call TRBJ1-5; D ambiguous. There are 15 residues in the CDR3. Germline CDR1 SGHKS, CDR2 YYEKEE (reference sequence). V was trimmed by 3 bases and J by 3 bases, leaving 13 bases between them. CDR3 DNA sequence: TGTGCCAGCAGCTCTGGTCGGGCCGACAATCAGCCCCAGCATTTT. Amino acids: CASSSGRADNQPQHF.

This clonotype was seen only a few times. The rearrangement links TRBV28 to TRBJ2-5; D possibly corresponds to TRBD2 (6 bases). CDR3 size: 15 residues. Germline V CDR1 and CDR2: MDHEN, SYDVKM. The germline V and J ends were trimmed by 7 bases and 2 bases, with 17 bases remaining between them. The CDR3 DNA sequence: TGTGCCAGCATCCATCCGGGCCGGGGGCAAGAGACCCAGTACTTC. Translation gives CASIHPGRGQETQYF.

The rearrangement links TRBV18 to TRBJ2-7; 10 bases align to TRBD2. The trim removed 2 bases at V and 6 bases at J, leaving 4 bases unmatched. This CDR3 region has 14 residues. Germline CDR1 and CDR2: KGHSH and LQKENI. In nucleotides, the CDR3 is TGTGCCAGCTCACCATCCGGGACTAGCGCCGAGCAGTACTTC. Its protein product is CASSPSGTSAEQYF.

This clonotype was observed a few times. The chain links TRBV5-1 to TRBJ2-5, with 8 bases that match TRBD2. Trimming removed 4 bases from V and 1 base from J; junction bases left unmatched: 3. The germline gives CDR1 SGHRS, CDR2 YFSETQ. The CDR3 has 14 amino acids. Written as DNA, the CDR3 is TGCGCCAGCAGCCCAGGGACTAGCCAAGAGACCCAGTACTTC. Protein: CASSPGTSQETQYF.

The V gene is TRBV20-1, the J gene TRBJ2-5; D uncertain. TRBJ2-7 explains the end of the DNA better; the J call may be wrong. The germline CDR1 and CDR2 sequences are DFQATT and SNEGSKA (reference sequence). The CDR3 is made up of 13 amino acids. DNA for the CDR3: TGCAGTGCTAGAGGGAGTAGGACCTACGAGCAGTACTTC. It codes for CSARGSRTYEQYF.

This clonotype came up a few times. V gene TRBV3-1 combines with J gene TRBJ2-5; D is unclear. V lost 4 bases and J lost 6, with 12 bases in between. Germline lookup yields CDR1 LGHDT and CDR2 YNNKEL (reference sequence). CDR3 length: 13 residues. CDR3 in DNA: TGTGCCAGCAGCCTCTTGGCTGAACAGACCCAGTACTTC. Protein: CASSLLAEQTQYF.

The rearrangement joins TRBV3-1 to TRBJ1-1, with D possibly matching TRBD1 (5 bases). This CDR3 region has 15 residues. V lost 4 bases, J lost 0 bases, and 12 bases lay in between. Germline CDR1 and CDR2: LGHDT and YNNKEL (reference sequence). The CDR3 nucleotides read TGTGCCAGCAGCCCCCGGGGGACGGTGAACACTGAAGCTTTCTTT. This translates into CASSPRGTVNTEAFF.

This chain links TRBV20-1 with TRBJ2-1, with 7 bases identical to TRBD2. In germline, CDR1 is DFQATT, CDR2 SNEGSKA (reference sequence). The CDR3 runs 14 residues. The J segment lost 3 bases and the V segment lost 6 bases, leaving 8 bases of the junction unmatched. The CDR3 sequence is CSAIAGNYYNEQFF. In DNA, the CDR3 is TGCAGTGCCATAGCGGGTAACTACTACAATGAGCAGTTCTTC.

This clonotype showed up just a few times. The V and J genes are TRBV5-6 and TRBJ2-3; no clear D gene. The CDR3 is made up of 15 amino acids. Germline CDR1 and CDR2: SGHDT and YYEEEE. V dropped 0 bases and J dropped 1 base, with 9 bases sitting between them. CDR3 loop: CASSLVYRGTDTQYF. The CDR3 DNA sequence: TGTGCCAGCAGCTTGGTGTATAGGGGCACAGATACGCAGTATTTT.

This rearrangement joins TRBV2 to TRBJ1-6, with 8 bases identical to TRBD1. The CDR3 consists of 16 residues. Germline CDR1 is SNHLY and CDR2 is FYNNEI. V lost 0 bases and J lost 3; bases outside the gene matches: 1. The DNA of the CDR3 is TGTGCCAGCAGTGAAGCCGGGACAGGCTATAATTCACCCCTCCACTTT. It translates to CASSEAGTGYNSPLHF.

The V gene is TRBV6-1, the J gene TRBJ2-7; D may match TRBD1 or TRBD2 (5 bases each). This CDR3 has 13 residues. The V and J ends lost 3 bases and 3 bases respectively, with 9 bases between them. CDR1 is MNHNS, CDR2 SASEGT, per germline. The CDR3 region is CASSELGDYEQYF. Here the CDR3 DNA reads TGTGCCAGCAGTGAGTTGGGGGACTACGAGCAGTACTTC.

This clonotype appeared a few times. The V call is TRBV20-1, the J call TRBJ2-1, with 7 bases identical to TRBD2. With 5 bases clipped from V and 4 bases from J, the junction kept 8 bases outside the gene matches. The CDR3 is 14 residues long. Germline CDR1 is DFQATT and CDR2 is SNEGSKA (reference sequence). CDR3 sequence (DNA): TGCAGTGCTTACAGCGGGGCCTTATACAATGAGCAGTTCTTC. It specifies CSAYSGALYNEQFF.

This clonotype was detected a few times. V and J are TRBV4-3 and TRBJ2-3, with no clear D. V lost 0 bases to trimming and J lost 6 bases, with 4 bases between them. The CDR3 has 12 residues. In germline, CDR1 is LGHNA, CDR2 YSLEER. DNA of the CDR3: TGCGCCAGCAGCCAAGATGGGGATACGCAGTATTTT. Translating gives CASSQDGDTQYF.

This clonotype was detected only once. Compared with germline, one end of the junction differs, possibly owing to a read error. The rearrangement joins TRBV7-3 to TRBJ2-1; a possible D gene is TRBD1 (7 bases). Per the germline V gene, CDR1 is SGHTA and CDR2 is FQGTGA. This CDR3 is 13 amino acids long. Written as DNA, the CDR3 is TGTGCCAACAGCACCAGACAGGGAGGCATGGAGTTCTTC. Amino acids: CANSTRQGGMEFF.